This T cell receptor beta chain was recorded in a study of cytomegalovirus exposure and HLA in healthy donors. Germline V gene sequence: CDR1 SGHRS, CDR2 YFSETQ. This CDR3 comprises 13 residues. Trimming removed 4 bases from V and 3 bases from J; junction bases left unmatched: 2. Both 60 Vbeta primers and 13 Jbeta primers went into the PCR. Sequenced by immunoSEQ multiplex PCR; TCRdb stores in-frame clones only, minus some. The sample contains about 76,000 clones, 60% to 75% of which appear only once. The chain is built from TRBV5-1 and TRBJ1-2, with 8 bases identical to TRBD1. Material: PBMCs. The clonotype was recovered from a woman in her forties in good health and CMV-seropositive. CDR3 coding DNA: TGCGCCAGCAGCGTGGACAGGGACTATGGCTACACCTTC. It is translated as CASSVDRDYGYTF.